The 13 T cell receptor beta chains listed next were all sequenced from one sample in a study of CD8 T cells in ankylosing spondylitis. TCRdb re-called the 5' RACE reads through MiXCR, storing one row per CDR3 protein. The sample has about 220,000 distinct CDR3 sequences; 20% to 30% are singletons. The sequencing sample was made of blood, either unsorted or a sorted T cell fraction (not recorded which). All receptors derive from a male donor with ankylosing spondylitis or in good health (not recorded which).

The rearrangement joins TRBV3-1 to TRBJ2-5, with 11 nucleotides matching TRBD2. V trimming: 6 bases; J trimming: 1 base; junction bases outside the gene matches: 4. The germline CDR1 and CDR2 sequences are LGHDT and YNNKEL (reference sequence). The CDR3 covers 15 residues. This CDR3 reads CASRSGTSGQETQYF. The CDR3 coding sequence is TGTGCCAGCAGGTCCGGGACTAGCGGCCAAGAGACCCAGTACTTC.

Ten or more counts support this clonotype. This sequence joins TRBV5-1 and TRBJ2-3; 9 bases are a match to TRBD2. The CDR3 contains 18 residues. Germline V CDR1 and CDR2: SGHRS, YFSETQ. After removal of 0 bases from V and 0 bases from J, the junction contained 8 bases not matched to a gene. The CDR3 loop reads CASSLVGGRATSTDTQYF. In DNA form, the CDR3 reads TGCGCCAGCAGCTTGGTCGGCGGGAGGGCCACAAGCACAGATACGCAGTATTTT.

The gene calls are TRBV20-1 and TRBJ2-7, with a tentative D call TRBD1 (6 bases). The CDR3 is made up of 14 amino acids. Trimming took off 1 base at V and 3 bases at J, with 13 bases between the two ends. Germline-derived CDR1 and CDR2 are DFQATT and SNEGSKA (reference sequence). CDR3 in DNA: TGCAGTGCTAGAGGCAGGGGTGGGAACTACGAGCAGTACTTC. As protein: CSARGRGGNYEQYF.

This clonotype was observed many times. The CDR3 is CATGRLRAEQYF. The CDR3 bases are TGTGCCACAGGGAGACTGCGTGCCGAGCAGTACTTC. The V call is TRBV10-3, the J call TRBJ2-7; either TRBD1 or TRBD2 may fit D (5 bases each). Trimming took off 10 bases at V and 6 bases at J, with 16 bases between the two ends. Germline CDR1 ENHRY, CDR2 SYGVKD. CDR3 length equals 12 residues.

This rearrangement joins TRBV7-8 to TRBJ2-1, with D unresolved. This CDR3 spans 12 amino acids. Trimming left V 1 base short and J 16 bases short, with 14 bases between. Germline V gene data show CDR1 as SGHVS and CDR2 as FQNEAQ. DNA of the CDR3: TGTGCCAGCAGCTTAGTCCGAACCGGGCCATTCTTC. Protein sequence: CASSLVRTGPFF.

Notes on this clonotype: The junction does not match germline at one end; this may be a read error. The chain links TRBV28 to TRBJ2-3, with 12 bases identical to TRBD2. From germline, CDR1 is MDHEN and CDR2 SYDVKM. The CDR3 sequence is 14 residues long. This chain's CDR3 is CASKASGRADTQYF. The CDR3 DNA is TGTGCCAGCAAGGCTAGCGGGAGGGCAGACACGCAGTATTTT.

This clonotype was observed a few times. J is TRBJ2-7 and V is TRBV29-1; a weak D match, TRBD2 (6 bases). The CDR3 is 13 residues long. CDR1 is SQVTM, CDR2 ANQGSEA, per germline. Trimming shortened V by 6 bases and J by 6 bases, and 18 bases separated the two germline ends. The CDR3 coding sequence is TGCAGCGTCGCGGACGTGCAGGGAGGCGAGCAGTACTTC. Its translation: CSVADVQGGEQYF.

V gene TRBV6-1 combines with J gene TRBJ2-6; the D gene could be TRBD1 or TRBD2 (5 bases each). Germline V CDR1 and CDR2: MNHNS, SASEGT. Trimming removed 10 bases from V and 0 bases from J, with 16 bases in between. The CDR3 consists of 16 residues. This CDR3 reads CATFRGKSSGANVLTF. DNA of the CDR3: TGTGCCACCTTCCGGGGCAAAAGCTCTGGGGCCAACGTCCTGACTTTC.

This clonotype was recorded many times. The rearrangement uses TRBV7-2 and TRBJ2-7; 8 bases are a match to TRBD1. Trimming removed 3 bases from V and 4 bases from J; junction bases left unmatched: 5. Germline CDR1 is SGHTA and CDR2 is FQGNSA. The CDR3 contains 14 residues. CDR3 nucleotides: TGTGCCAGCAGCTTTCAGACAGGGGCGTACGAGCAGTACTTC. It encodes CASSFQTGAYEQYF.

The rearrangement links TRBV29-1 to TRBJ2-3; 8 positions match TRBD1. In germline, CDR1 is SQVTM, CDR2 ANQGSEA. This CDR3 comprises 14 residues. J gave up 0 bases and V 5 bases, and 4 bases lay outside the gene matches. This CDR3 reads CSVIRGPSTDTQYF. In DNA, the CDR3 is TGCAGCGTTATCAGGGGGCCTAGCACAGATACGCAGTATTTT.

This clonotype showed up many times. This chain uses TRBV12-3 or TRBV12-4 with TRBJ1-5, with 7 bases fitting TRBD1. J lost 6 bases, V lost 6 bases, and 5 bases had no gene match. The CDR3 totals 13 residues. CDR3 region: CASRGQEGQPQHF. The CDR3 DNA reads TGTGCCAGCAGAGGACAGGAGGGTCAGCCCCAGCATTTT.

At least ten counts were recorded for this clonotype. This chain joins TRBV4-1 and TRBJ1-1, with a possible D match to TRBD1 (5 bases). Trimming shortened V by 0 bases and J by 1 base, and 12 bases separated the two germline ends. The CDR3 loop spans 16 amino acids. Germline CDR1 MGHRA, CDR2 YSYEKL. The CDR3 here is CASSQDATGGNTEAFF. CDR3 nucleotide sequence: TGCGCCAGCAGCCAAGATGCGACGGGGGGGAACACTGAAGCTTTCTTT.

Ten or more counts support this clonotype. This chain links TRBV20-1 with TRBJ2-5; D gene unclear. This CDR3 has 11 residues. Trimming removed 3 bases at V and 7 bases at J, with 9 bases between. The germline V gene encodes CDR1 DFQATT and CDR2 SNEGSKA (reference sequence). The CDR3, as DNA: TGCAGTGCTAGCGCCTCAGGGACCCAGTACTTC. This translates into CSASASGTQYF.